This TCR beta chain was captured by sequencing in a study of PD-1 blockade in classical Hodgkin lymphoma. General study results and limits: Newly diagnosed patients reportedly trailed healthy donors in baseline TCR diversity. Whoever responded completely had baseline diversity much like that seen in newly diagnosed patients. Diversity in CD4+ TCRs, unlike that measured in CD8+ TCRs, had risen significantly by C4D1.

The method was immunoSEQ multiplex PCR; TCRdb's version includes in-frame clones alone and lacks a portion of them. The table shows about 46,000 clones, with around 70% occurring only once. All patients relapsed after autologous stem cell transplantation, and brentuximab vedotin exposure varied. The J segment lost 11 bases and the V segment lost 3 bases, leaving 11 bases of the junction unmatched. This CDR3 is 13 amino acids long. CDR1 and CDR2 (germline): SGHRS, YFSETQ. For this clone: Its antigen is still unknown.

The receptor's source is a human donor with classical Hodgkin lymphoma. Sequences were derived from peripheral blood mononuclear cells (PBMCs), sampled at baseline. The V and J genes are TRBV5-1 and TRBJ2-7; 7 bases fit TRBD1. The CDR3 is CASSSEQGGKKYF. Written as DNA, the CDR3 is TGCGCCAGCAGCTCAGAACAAGGGGGCAAGAAGTACTTC. The full variable domain, rest sourced from reference TRBV5-1 and TRBJ2-7, is KAGVTQTPRYLIKTRGQQVTLSCSPISGHRSVSWYQQTPGQGLQFLFEYFSETQRNKGNFPGRFSGRQFSNSRSEMNVSTLELGDSALYLCASSSEQGGKKYFGPGTRLTVT.